The 10 T cell receptor beta chains listed next were all sequenced from one sample in a study of T cell responses to AZD1222 COVID-19 vaccine. Clones were read by immunoSEQ multiplex PCR, and TCRdb kept only the in-frame ones, dropping some. The sample contains tens of thousands of clones, about 91% of which appear only once. Sequencing was performed on peripheral blood, taken on day 0 of AZD1222 vaccination. All receptors come from an adult in good health.

The genes are TRBV30 and TRBJ2-7; D call uncertain. The ends were cut back, 1 base at V and 1 base at J, with 2 bases in the middle. Germline lookup yields CDR1 GTSNPN and CDR2 SVGIG (reference sequence). The CDR3 has 11 amino acids. CDR3 in DNA: TGTGCCTGGAGTGGTTCCTACGAGCAGTACTTC. Residues: CAWSGSYEQYF.

The chain uses TRBV14 and TRBJ1-1; the match to TRBD1 covers 12 bases. CDR3 size: 19 residues. After removal of 3 bases from V and 4 bases from J, the junction contained 15 bases not matched to a gene. The V gene's germline CDR1 is SGHDN and CDR2 FVKESK. The CDR3 DNA sequence: TGTGCCAGCAGCCATCGTGCCGGGACAGGGGGCGTTCGGTCCACTGAAGCTTTCTTT. This translates into CASSHRAGTGGVRSTEAFF. The full variable domain, completed using reference TRBV14 and TRBJ1-1, is EAGVTQFPSHSVIEKGQTVTLRCDPISGHDNLYWYRRVMGKEIKFLLHFVKESKQDESGMPNNRFLAERTGGTYSTLKVQPAELEDSGVYFCASSHRAGTGGVRSTEAFFGQGTRLTVV.

The rearrangement links TRBV2 to TRBJ1-2, with D perhaps TRBD1 (6 bases). The V end lost 5 bases, the J end lost 13 bases, and 14 bases lay between the germline ends. CDR1 SNHLY and CDR2 FYNNEI come from the germline V gene. CDR3 length equals 11 residues. The CDR3 spells CASSTTDRPTF. The CDR3, as DNA: TGTGCCAGCAGTACAACAGACAGGCCCACCTTC.

The CDR3 spells CASSQDLAGAFRAKNIQYF. In nucleotides, the CDR3 is TGCGCCAGCAGCCAAGACCTAGCGGGAGCGTTTAGAGCCAAAAACATTCAGTACTTC. V gene TRBV4-1 combines with J gene TRBJ2-4; the match to TRBD2 covers 10 bases. Germline V gene sequence: CDR1 MGHRA, CDR2 YSYEKL. Germline trimming cut 0 bases from V and 0 bases from J; bases unmatched to any gene: 8. The CDR3 length is 19 residues.

The rearrangement links TRBV7-9 to TRBJ2-4; D is unclear. The V end lost 5 bases, the J end lost 2 bases, and 16 bases lay between the germline ends. Germline CDR1 and CDR2: SEHNR and FQNEAQ (reference sequence). The CDR3 contains 16 residues. Written as DNA, the CDR3 is TGTGCCAGCAGCCCCCCGGCCCAGGTCTCCAAAAACATTCAGTACTTC. As protein: CASSPPAQVSKNIQYF.

V gene TRBV5-1 combines with J gene TRBJ2-7; 11 nucleotides line up with TRBD2. The CDR3 runs 14 residues. J lost 5 bases, V lost 3 bases, and 4 bases had no gene match. Germline CDR1 and CDR2: SGHRS and YFSETQ. The CDR3 DNA reads as TGCGCCAGCAGCTCCACTAGCGGGAGAGACGAGCAGTACTTC. It encodes CASSSTSGRDEQYF.

The V and J genes are TRBV29-1 and TRBJ2-7; TRBD1 aligns across 9 bases. After removal of 6 bases from V and 0 bases from J, the junction contained 6 bases not matched to a gene. The CDR3 consists of 14 residues. Germline CDR1 reads SQVTM; CDR2 reads ANQGSEA. The CDR3 DNA sequence: TGCAGCGTCGCCGGGACAGGGAGCTCCTACGAGCAGTACTTC. It yields the protein CSVAGTGSSYEQYF.

The J gene is TRBJ1-1, the V gene TRBV4-3, with unresolved D. CDR3 length equals 13 residues. The V and J ends lost 1 base and 5 bases respectively, with 8 bases between them. Germline CDR1 is LGHNA and CDR2 is YSLEER. The DNA of the CDR3 is TGCGCCAGCAGCCAAGGAGTCCGGACTGAAGCTTTCTTT. Translation: CASSQGVRTEAFF.

This chain joins TRBV5-1 and TRBJ1-4; 9 nucleotides line up with TRBD1. CDR3 length equals 15 residues. Germline values: CDR1 SGHRS, CDR2 YFSETQ. V dropped 0 bases and J dropped 7; count of bases not matched to a gene: 4. CDR3 region: CASSLGDRASEKLFF. The DNA for the CDR3 is TGCGCCAGCAGCTTGGGGGACAGGGCTTCTGAAAAACTGTTTTTT.

V and J are TRBV19 and TRBJ2-2, with unresolved D. Germline CDR1 reads LNHDA; CDR2 reads SQIVND (reference sequence). V gave up 2 bases and J gave up 5 bases, with 6 bases separating them. This CDR3 region has 13 residues. CDR3 sequence (DNA): TGTGCCAGTAGTATAATTGGGACCGGGGAGCTGTTTTTT. Its protein is CASSIIGTGELFF.